These 17 T cell receptor beta chains originate from one sample sequenced in a study of identical twins. Using its own MiXCR run on the 5' RACE reads, TCRdb lists one record per CDR3 protein. This sample has some 240,000 distinct CDR3 sequences, with about 11% found just once. The sequenced material came from memory T cells sorted from blood. The receptors were sampled from a man aged 50 to 59 in good health.

Concerning this clonotype itself: This may stem from a read error, because a much larger clone lies one nucleotide away. The chain combines TRBV7-6 with TRBJ2-2; no definite D call. This CDR3 region has 14 residues. Germline V gene lookup returns CDR1 SGHVS and CDR2 FNYEAQ. The DNA of the CDR3 is TGTCCCAGCAGTCAAATGGCGAACACCGGGGAGCTGTTTTTT. This gives the protein CPSSQMANTGELFF.

This clonotype was detected only a few times. The genes are TRBV7-6 and TRBJ2-6, with a tentative D call TRBD2 (6 bases). The germline gives CDR1 SGHVS, CDR2 FNYEAQ. The CDR3 totals 19 residues. Trimming shortened V by 0 bases and J by 0 bases, and 15 bases separated the two germline ends. The CDR3: CASSLASAADYSGANVLTF. The CDR3 nucleotides read TGTGCCAGCAGCTTAGCATCGGCTGCGGACTACTCTGGGGCCAACGTCCTGACTTTC.

This clonotype was seen a few times. This rearrangement joins TRBV4-1 to TRBJ2-3, with 8 bases fitting TRBD2. Germline V lookup: CDR1 MGHRA, CDR2 YSYEKL. Trimming at V came to 2 bases and at J to 1 base, leaving 8 bases not matched to a gene. The CDR3 has 17 amino acids. Here the CDR3 DNA reads TGCGCCAGCAGCCAACCGGGACTAGGGTTGCGCACAGATACGCAGTATTTT. Translating it yields CASSQPGLGLRTDTQYF.

J is TRBJ2-3 and V is TRBV5-4; 7 nucleotides match TRBD1. The length of the CDR3 is 14 residues. Germline V gene lookup returns CDR1 SGHNT and CDR2 YYREEE (reference sequence). V was pared by 0 bases and J by 7 bases, with 5 bases of the junction left unmatched. In DNA form, the CDR3 reads TGTGCCAGCAGCTTGGGAGGACAGGCCTATACGCAGTATTTT. It specifies CASSLGGQAYTQYF.

This clonotype showed up many times. J is TRBJ2-1 and V is TRBV12-3 or TRBV12-4; D might be TRBD1 (6 bases). V lost 4 bases, J lost 0 bases, and 10 bases lay in between. The CDR3 has 15 amino acids. CDR3: CASSSYRDSYNEQFF. CDR3 nucleotide sequence: TGTGCCAGCAGTTCCTACAGGGACTCCTACAATGAGCAGTTCTTC.

The sample holds a few counts of this clonotype. CDR3: CASSPGLSADTQYF. The CDR3 DNA sequence: TGTGCCAGCAGCCCCGGCCTTTCAGCAGATACGCAGTATTTT. V and J are TRBV7-2 and TRBJ2-3; unclear D gene. The V end lost 5 bases, the J end lost 4 bases, and 13 bases lay between the germline ends. The CDR3 is 14 residues long. CDR1 and CDR2 (germline): SGHTA, FQGNSA. The variable domain in full, completed from reference TRBV7-2 and TRBJ2-3, reads GAGVSQSPSNKVTEKGKDVELRCDPISGHTALYWYRQSLGQGLEFLIYFQGNSAPDKSGLPSDRFSAERTGGSVSTLTIQRTQQEDSAVYLCASSPGLSADTQYFGPGTRLTVL.

In its sample, this clonotype was seen many times. The genes are TRBV4-1 and TRBJ2-1, with 7 bases matching TRBD1. CDR1 and CDR2 from the germline V gene are MGHRA and YSYEKL. The CDR3 has 16 amino acids. The trim removed 1 base at V and 4 bases at J, leaving 7 bases unmatched. This CDR3 reads CASSQVDRVTYNEQFF. The DNA for the CDR3 is TGCGCCAGCAGCCAAGTTGACAGGGTGACATACAATGAGCAGTTCTTC.

This clonotype has a count of ten or more. This sequence joins TRBV7-6 and TRBJ1-5; D remains ambiguous. Germline lookup yields CDR1 SGHVS and CDR2 FNYEAQ. Trimming left V 1 base short and J 6 bases short, with 13 bases between. This CDR3 is built from 15 residues. CDR3 in DNA: TGTGCCAGCAGCTTAGAAGAGGGCCACGGTCAGCCCCAGCATTTT. Translating it yields CASSLEEGHGQPQHF.

There are a few counts of this clonotype. The chain combines TRBV6-1 with TRBJ1-4; D remains unclear. The CDR3 has 16 amino acids. Germline lookup yields CDR1 MNHNS and CDR2 SASEGT. V was cut by 6 bases and J by 8 bases, with 22 bases left in between. The DNA of the CDR3 is TGTGCCAGCAGCCCGAGCAATCGGGTTAGTCGGGAAAAACTGTTTTTT. Amino acid sequence: CASSPSNRVSREKLFF.

The V and J genes are TRBV20-1 and TRBJ2-7; 9 bases agree with TRBD2. CDR3 size: 14 residues. Trimming removed 1 base from V and 3 bases from J; junction bases left unmatched: 4. Germline V CDR1 and CDR2: DFQATT, SNEGSKA (reference sequence). The CDR3 DNA reads TGCAGTGCTAGAGGTCGACTAGCGGACTACGAGCAGTACTTC. Its translation: CSARGRLADYEQYF.

This clonotype was detected many times. The rearrangement links TRBV4-3 to TRBJ1-4; possible D gene TRBD1, 5 bases. Germline V gene sequence: CDR1 LGHNA, CDR2 YSLEER. The CDR3 spans 16 residues. V lost 0 bases and J lost 7, with 15 bases in between. The CDR3 bases are TGCGCCAGCAGCCAAGAGTTCGGGGCAGGTGGTGAAAAACTGTTTTTT. This codes for CASSQEFGAGGEKLFF.

This clonotype was seen a handful of times. The genes are TRBV20-1 and TRBJ1-2; 8 bases match TRBD1. The CDR3 covers 15 residues. The V segment lost 5 bases and the J segment 0 bases; nucleotides outside the gene matches: 8. The V gene's germline CDR1 is DFQATT and CDR2 SNEGSKA (reference sequence). CDR3 in amino acids: CSASRTGITNYGYTF. CDR3 nucleotides: TGCAGTGCTTCAAGGACAGGGATCACTAACTATGGCTACACCTTC.

This clonotype came up many times. This sequence joins TRBV7-3 and TRBJ2-1; D might be TRBD1 (6 bases). CDR1 is SGHTA, CDR2 FQGTGA, per germline. CDR3 size: 14 residues. Trimming shortened V by 5 bases and J by 9 bases, and 17 bases separated the two germline ends. In nucleotides, the CDR3 is TGTGCCAGCAGCCCAGGGGCTAGTCGGACTGAGCAGTTCTTC. Encoded protein: CASSPGASRTEQFF.

The chain employs TRBV30 and TRBJ2-1; 7 positions agree with TRBD2. This CDR3 has 13 amino acids. CDR1 GTSNPN and CDR2 SVGIG come from the germline V gene (reference sequence). The V and J ends lost 0 bases and 5 bases, in that order; junction bases with no gene match: 1. In DNA, the CDR3 is TGTGCCTGGAGTGTCAGCGGGAACAATGAGCAGTTCTTC. Translation gives CAWSVSGNNEQFF.

Many counts were recorded for this clonotype. The J gene is TRBJ1-4, the V gene TRBV11-2, with 7 bases that match TRBD1. Germline V lookup: CDR1 SGHAT, CDR2 FQNNGV. The length of the CDR3 is 14 residues. The V segment lost 1 base and the J segment 8 bases; nucleotides outside the gene matches: 4. This CDR3 is CASSLARTGEKLFF. CDR3 DNA: TGTGCCAGCAGCTTAGCCAGGACAGGCGAAAAACTGTTTTTT.

This clonotype occurred many times. The chain has TRBV29-1 and TRBJ2-4, with TRBD2 identical over 10 bases. V lost 5 bases to trimming and J lost 1 base; unmatched junction nucleotides: 14. The CDR3 loop spans 18 amino acids. The germline V gene has CDR1 SQVTM and CDR2 ANQGSEA. The CDR3 is CSVTRPAGGHSAKNIQYF. CDR3 nucleotides: TGCAGCGTTACCCGCCCAGCGGGGGGGCACTCGGCCAAAAACATTCAGTACTTC.

The genes are TRBV7-2 and TRBJ2-7; 14 bases agree with TRBD2. Germline lookup yields CDR1 SGHTA and CDR2 FQGNSA. This CDR3 spans 16 amino acids. Unmatched junction bases numbered 7, after V lost 3 bases and J lost 6 bases. DNA of the CDR3: TGTGCCAGCAGCTTCCCGACTAGCGGGGGGGCGGGCGAGCAGTACTTC. This codes for CASSFPTSGGAGEQYF. The variable domain in full, completed from reference TRBV7-2 and TRBJ2-7, reads GAGVSQSPSNKVTEKGKDVELRCDPISGHTALYWYRQSLGQGLEFLIYFQGNSAPDKSGLPSDRFSAERTGGSVSTLTIQRTQQEDSAVYLCASSFPTSGGAGEQYFGPGTRLTVT.